A single T cell receptor (beta chain) is shown here with its context. This entry is derived from a study of blood T cell repertoires in COVID-19. Ages ranged from about 18 to 100 years, with residence in under 25 US areas. Per the original data handling: Estimation of nucleated cell counts was performed using reference gene primer amplification. Profiled with immunoSEQ multiplex PCR; TCRdb holds only in-frame clones, not every one. The D gene and trimming were derived from the DNA, and the V and J assignments and clone size from that table. The profile shows roughly 430,000 clones, roughly 86% of them singletons. The clonotype was recovered from a woman aged 40 to 50 with acute COVID-19. The specimen was PBMCs or T cells enriched from blood (not recorded which).

CDR3 in DNA: TGCGCCAGCAGTGCTCCCGGAAGACTTGTGGACGAGCAGTACTTC. Residues: CASSAPGRLVDEQYF. V usage is TRBV10-1 and J usage is TRBJ2-7, with no clear D. This CDR3 region has 15 residues. The V and J ends lost 4 bases and 5 bases respectively, with 18 bases between them. CDR1 is WNHNN and CDR2 is SYGVQD in the germline V gene (reference sequence).